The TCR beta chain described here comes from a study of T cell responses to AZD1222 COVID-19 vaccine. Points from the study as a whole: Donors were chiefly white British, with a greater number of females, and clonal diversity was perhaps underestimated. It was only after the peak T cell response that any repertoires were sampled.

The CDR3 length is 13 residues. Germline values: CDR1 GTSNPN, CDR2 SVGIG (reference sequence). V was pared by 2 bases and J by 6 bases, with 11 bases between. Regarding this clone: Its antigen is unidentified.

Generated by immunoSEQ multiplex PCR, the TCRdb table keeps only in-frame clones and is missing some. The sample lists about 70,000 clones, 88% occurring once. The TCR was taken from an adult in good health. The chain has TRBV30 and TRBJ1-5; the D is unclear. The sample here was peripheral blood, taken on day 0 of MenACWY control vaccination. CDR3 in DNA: TGTGCCTGGAGTAGAGAGGGTTTTCAGCCCCAGCATTTT. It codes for CAWSREGFQPQHF.